This T cell receptor (beta chain) was recovered during a study of cytomegalovirus exposure and HLA in healthy donors. In the study overall: About 77 million unique TCRs from HLA-typed donors made up an early data release. Study-wide findings and caveats: What a later analysis showed was that several of the most significant clusters appeared linked to common viral pathogens. Reportedly, cytomegalovirus status was diagnosed with high sensitivity and specificity. Among CMV-associated TCR beta chains, most appeared HLA-restricted in a later analysis.

As to this clone: The antigen remains undetermined.

Primers for the PCR totalled 60 Vbeta and 13 Jbeta. Here immunoSEQ multiplex PCR was the method, and the copy in TCRdb shows in-frame clones only, minus some. This table holds around 88,000 clones, 60% to 85% found once. This CDR3 contains 12 residues. Trimming removed 4 bases at V and 2 bases at J, with 6 bases between. The germline gives CDR1 SGHNT, CDR2 YENEEA. The sequenced sample was PBMCs. This TCR came from a man in his fifties in good health and CMV-seropositive. The V gene is TRBV11-3, the J gene TRBJ2-7, with D uncertain. CDR3: CASSSGPYEQYF. CDR3 coding DNA: TGTGCCAGCAGCTCTGGCCCCTACGAGCAGTACTTC.